Below are 18 T cell receptor beta chains sequenced from a single sample in a study of post-analysis software for immune sequencing data. Study-wide points: There were about five TRBV segments more frequent in patients than controls, and TRBV5-6, TRBV5-1 and TRBV20-1 were among them.

Unique molecular identifiers had been added to the TCR beta cDNA libraries. MiXCR, applied by TCRdb to the PCR reads, yields one record per CDR3 protein. This sample has about 500,000 distinct CDR3 sequences, with around 40% found just once. These receptors lack a known antigen. What was sequenced was blood. These receptors came from a girl aged 10-17 years with multiple sclerosis.

This sequence joins TRBV29-1 and TRBJ1-3; D possibly corresponds to TRBD1 (5 bases). The CDR3 loop spans 14 amino acids. Germline CDR1 reads SQVTM; CDR2 reads ANQGSEA. Trimming stripped 5 bases from V and 0 bases from J, with 11 bases between. CDR3 nucleotides: TGCAGCGTTTGGGACGGCAGCTCTGGAAACACCATATATTTT. As protein: CSVWDGSSGNTIYF.

This clonotype has a handful of counts. The chain uses TRBV5-1 and TRBJ2-7; D is ambiguous. Per germline, CDR1 SGHRS and CDR2 YFSETQ. The CDR3 sequence is 14 residues long. V gave up 0 bases and J gave up 0 bases, with 7 bases separating them. The CDR3 DNA sequence: TGCGCCAGCAGCTTGGTTCCTAGCTCCTACGAGCAGTACTTC. This encodes CASSLVPSSYEQYF. The complete variable domain, with remaining parts taken from reference TRBV5-1 and TRBJ2-7, reads KAGVTQTPRYLIKTRGQQVTLSCSPISGHRSVSWYQQTPGQGLQFLFEYFSETQRNKGNFPGRFSGRQFSNSRSEMNVSTLELGDSALYLCASSLVPSSYEQYFGPGTRLTVT.

This clonotype was observed a few times. The J gene is TRBJ2-7, the V gene TRBV7-2; no reliable D call. This CDR3 contains 17 residues. Germline values: CDR1 SGHTA, CDR2 FQGNSA. The V end lost 0 bases, the J end lost 3 bases, and 18 bases lay between the germline ends. CDR3 amino acids: CASSLAVSETGFYEQYF. The CDR3 nucleotides are TGTGCCAGCAGCTTAGCGGTCTCCGAGACGGGTTTCTACGAGCAGTACTTC. Full variable domain (missing parts from reference TRBV7-2 and TRBJ2-7): GAGVSQSPSNKVTEKGKDVELRCDPISGHTALYWYRQSLGQGLEFLIYFQGNSAPDKSGLPSDRFSAERTGGSVSTLTIQRTQQEDSAVYLCASSLAVSETGFYEQYFGPGTRLTVT.

The chain recombines TRBV20-1 with TRBJ2-4; 7 bases line up with TRBD1. V was pared by 7 bases and J by 0 bases, with 12 bases of the junction left unmatched. The CDR3 covers 16 residues. The germline gives CDR1 DFQATT, CDR2 SNEGSKA (reference sequence). The CDR3 region has the DNA TGCAGTGTAGGGACAGTGGGAATCTTAGCCAAAAACATTCAGTACTTC. It yields the protein CSVGTVGILAKNIQYF.

The rearrangement joins TRBV7-6 to TRBJ2-1; TRBD2 matches 8 bases. CDR3 length: 16 residues. Trimming removed 5 bases from V and 0 bases from J; junction bases left unmatched: 6. CDR1 and CDR2 from the germline V gene are SGHVS and FNYEAQ. The CDR3 here is CASSPQAGVSYNEQFF. The DNA for the CDR3 is TGTGCCAGCAGCCCACAAGCGGGGGTCTCCTACAATGAGCAGTTCTTC.

J is TRBJ2-1 and V is TRBV12-3 or TRBV12-4; 7 bases match TRBD2. V dropped 6 bases and J dropped 5; count of bases not matched to a gene: 10. The CDR3 sequence is 15 residues long. The DNA for the CDR3 is TGTGCCAGCAGGCCCAGCGGGAAAAGAGACAATGAGCAGTTCTTC. It translates to CASRPSGKRDNEQFF.

This clonotype has just a few counts. The CDR3 region is CSARKSLAGEGEQFF. CDR3 bases: TGCAGTGCTAGAAAGTCACTAGCGGGAGAGGGCGAGCAGTTCTTC. The rearrangement links TRBV20-1 to TRBJ2-1; 11 bases match TRBD2. CDR1 and CDR2 (germline): DFQATT, SNEGSKA (reference sequence). The V and J ends lost 2 bases and 10 bases, in that order; junction bases with no gene match: 10. CDR3 size: 15 residues.

The rearrangement joins TRBV28 to TRBJ1-5; tentative D call: TRBD1 (6 bases). V lost 6 bases and J 3 bases, leaving 9 bases between the germline ends. Germline CDR1 and CDR2: MDHEN and SYDVKM. The CDR3 contains 13 residues. The CDR3 region has the DNA TGTGCCAGCAGGACAGGATACAATCAGCCCCAGCATTTT. This gives the protein CASRTGYNQPQHF.

The V gene is TRBV27, the J gene TRBJ2-6; D is unresolved. The CDR3 contains 20 residues. Germline CDR1 and CDR2: MNHEY and SMNVEV (reference sequence). The germline V and J ends were trimmed by 2 bases and 0 bases, with 20 bases remaining between them. The CDR3 region is CASSLHRVPYQDSGANVLTF. CDR3 nucleotides: TGTGCCAGCAGTTTACACCGGGTCCCCTACCAAGACTCTGGGGCCAACGTCCTGACTTTC.

This clonotype has a handful of counts. The chain combines TRBV4-1 with TRBJ2-1; 12 positions match TRBD2. From germline, CDR1 is MGHRA and CDR2 YSYEKL. The ends lost 2 bases at V and 4 bases at J; junction bases unmatched: 9. This CDR3 comprises 18 residues. The CDR3 spells CASSQPTSGGRRYNEQFF. CDR3 DNA: TGCGCCAGCAGCCAACCGACTAGCGGGGGACGACGGTACAATGAGCAGTTCTTC.

In this sample, this clonotype turned up a few times. The chain carries TRBV7-3 and TRBJ2-1; 9 bases map to TRBD1. This CDR3 has 15 amino acids. V lost 5 bases to trimming and J lost 8 bases; unmatched junction nucleotides: 10. Germline V gives CDR1 SGHTA, CDR2 FQGTGA. DNA of the CDR3: TGTGCCAGCAGCGAACAGGGGGCCCTTTTCTATGAGCAGTTCTTC. The encoded protein is CASSEQGALFYEQFF.

This chain links TRBV29-1 with TRBJ1-2; perhaps TRBD1 as D (6 bases). This CDR3 spans 14 amino acids. V lost 8 bases, J lost 3 bases, and 19 bases lay in between. From germline, CDR1 is SQVTM and CDR2 ANQGSEA. The CDR3 loop reads CSSEGQGNHYGYTF. CDR3 coding DNA: TGCAGCTCTGAGGGCCAGGGGAACCACTATGGCTACACCTTC.

This chain joins TRBV7-6 and TRBJ1-1; no clear D. The ends were cut back, 1 base at V and 5 bases at J, with 8 bases in the middle. This CDR3 contains 13 residues. CDR1 and CDR2 from the germline V gene are SGHVS and FNYEAQ. The DNA of the CDR3 is TGTGCCAGCAGCTTAGAGGTAGGGACTGAAGCTTTCTTT. Translated: CASSLEVGTEAFF.

This rearrangement joins TRBV28 to TRBJ2-7, with 7 bases that match TRBD1. Gene TRBJ2-4 matches the end of the DNA better, so the J call may be wrong. The V gene's germline CDR1 is MDHEN and CDR2 SYDVKM. The CDR3 is made up of 14 amino acids. CDR3 DNA sequence: TGTGCCAGCAGCTATCTACAGGGGTGGAACATTCAGTACTTC. Its protein product is CASSYLQGWNIQYF.

The rearrangement joins TRBV6-2 or TRBV6-3 to TRBJ2-1; TRBD2 matches at 8 bases. V was clipped by 6 bases and J by 6 bases; unmatched bases: 10. The CDR3 covers 15 residues. In germline, CDR1 is MNHEY, CDR2 SVGEGT. The CDR3 DNA reads TGTGCCAGCAGGGAGGACGGGAGGGCCCCCAATGAGCAGTTCTTC. It specifies CASREDGRAPNEQFF.

The rearrangement uses TRBV28 and TRBJ2-7, with TRBD2 identical over 9 bases. The V and J ends lost 9 bases and 3 bases, in that order; junction bases with no gene match: 9. The CDR3 runs 14 residues. Germline V CDR1 and CDR2: MDHEN, SYDVKM. CDR3 nucleotide sequence: TGTGCCAGTACTTTAGCGGGAGTTTTCTACGAGCAGTACTTC. As protein: CASTLAGVFYEQYF.

A few counts support this clonotype. V and J are TRBV3-1 and TRBJ1-2; possibly TRBD1 for D (6 bases). V was cut by 0 bases and J by 8 bases, with 13 bases left in between. Looked up from germline, CDR1 is LGHDT and CDR2 is YNNKEL (reference sequence). The CDR3 is 14 residues long. CDR3 loop: CASSQDGRGLGYTF. DNA of the CDR3: TGTGCCAGCAGCCAAGATGGCAGGGGATTAGGCTACACCTTC.

This clonotype was counted only a few times. The V call is TRBV11-2, the J call TRBJ2-1, with D maybe TRBD2 (6 bases). V lost 1 base, J lost 5 bases, and 12 bases lay in between. Germline V gene data show CDR1 as SGHAT and CDR2 as FQNNGV. CDR3 size: 15 residues. The chain's CDR3 is CASSLVGLGNNEQFF. In DNA, the CDR3 is TGTGCCAGCAGCTTAGTGGGACTGGGAAACAATGAGCAGTTCTTC.